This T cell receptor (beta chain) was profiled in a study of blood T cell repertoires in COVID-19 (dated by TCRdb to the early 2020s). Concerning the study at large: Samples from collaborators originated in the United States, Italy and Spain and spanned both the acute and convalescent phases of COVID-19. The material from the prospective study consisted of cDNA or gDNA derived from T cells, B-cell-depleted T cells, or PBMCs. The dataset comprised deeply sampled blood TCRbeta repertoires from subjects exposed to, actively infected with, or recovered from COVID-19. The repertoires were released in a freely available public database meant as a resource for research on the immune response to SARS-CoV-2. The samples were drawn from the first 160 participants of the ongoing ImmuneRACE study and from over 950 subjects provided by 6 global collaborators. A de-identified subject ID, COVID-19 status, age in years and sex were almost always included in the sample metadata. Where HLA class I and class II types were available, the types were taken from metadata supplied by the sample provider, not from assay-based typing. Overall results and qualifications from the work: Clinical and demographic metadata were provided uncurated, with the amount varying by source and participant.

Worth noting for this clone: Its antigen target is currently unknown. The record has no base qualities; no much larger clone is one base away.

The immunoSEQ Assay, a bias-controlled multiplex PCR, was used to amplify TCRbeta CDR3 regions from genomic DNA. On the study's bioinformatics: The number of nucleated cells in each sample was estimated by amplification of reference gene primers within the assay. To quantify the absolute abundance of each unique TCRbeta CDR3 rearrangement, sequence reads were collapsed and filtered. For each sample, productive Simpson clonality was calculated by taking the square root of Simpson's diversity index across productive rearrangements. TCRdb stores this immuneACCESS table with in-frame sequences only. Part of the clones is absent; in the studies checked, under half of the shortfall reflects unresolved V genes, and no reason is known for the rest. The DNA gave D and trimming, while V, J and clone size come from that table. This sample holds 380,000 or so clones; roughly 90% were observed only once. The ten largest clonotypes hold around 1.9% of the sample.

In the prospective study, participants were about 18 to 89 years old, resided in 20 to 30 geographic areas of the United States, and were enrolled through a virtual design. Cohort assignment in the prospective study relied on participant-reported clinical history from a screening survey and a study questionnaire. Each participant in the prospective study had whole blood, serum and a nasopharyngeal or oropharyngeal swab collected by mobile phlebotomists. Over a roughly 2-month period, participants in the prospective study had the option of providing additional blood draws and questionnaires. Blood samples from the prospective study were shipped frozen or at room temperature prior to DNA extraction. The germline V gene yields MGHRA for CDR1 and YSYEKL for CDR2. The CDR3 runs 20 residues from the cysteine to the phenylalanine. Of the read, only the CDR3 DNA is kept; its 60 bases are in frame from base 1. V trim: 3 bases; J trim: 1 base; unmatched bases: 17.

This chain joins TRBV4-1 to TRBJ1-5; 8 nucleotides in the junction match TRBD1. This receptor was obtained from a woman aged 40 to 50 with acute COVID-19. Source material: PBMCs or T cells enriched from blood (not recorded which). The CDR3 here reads CASSQGPRDRSFRSNQPQHF. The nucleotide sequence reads TGCGCCAGCAGCCAGGGTCCCCGGGACAGGAGTTTTAGGAGCAATCAGCCCCAGCATTTT.